This TCR beta chain was retrieved from a study of blood T cell repertoires in COVID-19. Study-wide background: Sources were T cells, B-cell-depleted T cells, or PBMCs; the material itself was cDNA or gDNA.

V lost 3 bases and J 4 bases, leaving 14 bases between the germline ends. Per germline, CDR1 SGHRS and CDR2 YFSETQ. This CDR3 region has 15 residues. In the authors' workflow: Cell counts per sample came from amplifying reference gene primers. The assay was immunoSEQ multiplex PCR, and TCRdb's table has in-frame clones only and misses some. That table supplies the V and J calls and clone size; D and trimming were determined from the DNA. The sample carries some 200,000 clones, around 80% recorded once. The V and J genes are TRBV5-1 and TRBJ2-1, with D perhaps TRBD1 (7 bases). Source material: peripheral blood. The TCR was taken from a man aged 30 to 45 with active or convalescent COVID-19. DNA for the CDR3: TGCGCCAGCAGCTCGACTGCGGGACAGTACAATGAGCAGTTCTTC. Encoded protein: CASSSTAGQYNEQFF.